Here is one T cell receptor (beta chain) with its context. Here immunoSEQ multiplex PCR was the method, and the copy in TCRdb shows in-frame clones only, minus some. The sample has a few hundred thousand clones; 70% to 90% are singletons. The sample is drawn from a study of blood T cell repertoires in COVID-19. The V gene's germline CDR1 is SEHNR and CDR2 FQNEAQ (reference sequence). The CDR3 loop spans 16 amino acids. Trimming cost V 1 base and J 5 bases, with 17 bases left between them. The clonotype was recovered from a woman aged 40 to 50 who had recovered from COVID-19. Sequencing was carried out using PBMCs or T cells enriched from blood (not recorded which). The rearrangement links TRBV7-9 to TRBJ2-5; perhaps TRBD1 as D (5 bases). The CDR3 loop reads CASSLDPSRARETQYF. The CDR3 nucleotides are TGTGCCAGCAGCTTAGACCCGTCCAGGGCCCGGGAGACCCAGTACTTC. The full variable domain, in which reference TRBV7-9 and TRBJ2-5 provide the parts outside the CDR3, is DTGVSQNPRHKITKRGQNVTFRCDPISEHNRLYWYRQTLGQGPEFLTYFQNEAQLEKSRLLSDRFSAERPKGSFSTLEIQRTEQGDSAMYLCASSLDPSRARETQYFGPGTRLLVL.